These 4 T cell receptor beta chains were sequenced from one sample in a study of Graves' ophthalmopathy and Graves' hyperthyroidism. The authors amplified TCR beta CDR3 regions, and they did so from RNA transcripts for repertoire sequencing. An opening RT-PCR round employed HTBI primers and preceded a second-round multiplex PCR. TCRdb reprocessed the multiplex PCR reads via MiXCR and lists one record per CDR3 protein. The data show about 400,000 distinct CDR3 sequences, with 15% seen just once and 5.5% to 7% held by the top ten. The sequenced material came from peripheral blood. Every receptor here comes from a woman under 30 with stable Graves' hyperthyroidism.

This clonotype was picked up many times. This chain joins TRBV7-2 and TRBJ1-3; D is unclear. The CDR3 totals 12 residues. The V gene's germline CDR1 is SGHTA and CDR2 FQGNSA. Trimming removed 6 bases from V and 7 bases from J, with 10 bases in between. This CDR3 reads CASRESQNTIYF. CDR3 DNA sequence: TGTGCCAGCAGGGAGTCGCAGAACACCATATATTTT.

There are many counts of this clonotype. The genes are TRBV19 and TRBJ1-1, with D maybe TRBD1 (5 bases). Per the germline V gene, CDR1 is LNHDA and CDR2 is SQIVND (reference sequence). The CDR3 is 15 amino acids. The V end was cut by 2 bases, the J end by 4 bases, with 14 bases between. DNA of the CDR3: TGTGCCAGTAGTATACGGGGACGCATTAGCACTGAAGCTTTCTTT. Residues: CASSIRGRISTEAFF.

This chain uses TRBV27 with TRBJ1-2; D gene uncertain. Trimming shortened V by 4 bases and J by 6 bases, and 9 bases separated the two germline ends. The CDR3 is 12 residues long. The germline V gene has CDR1 MNHEY and CDR2 SMNVEV (reference sequence). The CDR3 sequence is CASSSTADGYTF. CDR3 in DNA: TGTGCCAGCAGTTCGACGGCGGATGGCTACACCTTC.

The CDR3 here is CASTSPGTGSAYEQYF. For the CDR3, the DNA is TGTGCCAGCACCAGCCCCGGGACAGGGTCCGCCTACGAGCAGTACTTC. The chain couples TRBV28 to TRBJ2-7; TRBD1 aligns across 9 bases. Germline V gives CDR1 MDHEN, CDR2 SYDVKM. V lost 7 bases, J lost 2 bases, and 12 bases stayed unmatched. This CDR3 is built from 16 residues. Full variable domain (rest looked up from reference TRBV28 and TRBJ2-7): DVKVTQSSRYLVKRTGEKVFLECVQDMDHENMFWYRQDPGLGLRLIYFSYDVKMKEKGDIPEGYSVSREKKERFSLILESASTNQTSMYLCASTSPGTGSAYEQYFGPGTRLTVT.